These 27 T cell receptor beta chains share one sample of origin, sequenced in a study of cytomegalovirus exposure and HLA in healthy donors. Researchers ran the PCR with 60 Vbeta and 13 Jbeta primers. Sequencing was performed with immunoSEQ multiplex PCR; in TCRdb, only in-frame clones are kept and a portion is missing. Of approximately 87,000 clones in the sample, approximately 84% are singletons; the top ten hold 5.6%. Source material: PBMCs. These receptors originate from a woman aged 18-29 years in good health and CMV-seropositive.

This chain uses TRBV10-3 with TRBJ1-5, with D possibly matching TRBD1 (5 bases). The V end was cut by 3 bases, the J end by 6 bases, with 21 bases between. Germline V gene sequence: CDR1 ENHRY, CDR2 SYGVKD. The CDR3 length is 17 residues. The CDR3 nucleotides read TGTGCCATCAGTGATGGGCTTGGTAGCAGGGTACCTCAGCCCCAGCATTTT. This sequence encodes CAISDGLGSRVPQPQHF.

The CDR3 protein is CASSFVGGGYGYTF. The CDR3 region has the DNA TGCGCCAGCAGCTTCGTCGGGGGGGGTTATGGCTACACCTTC. The rearrangement joins TRBV5-1 to TRBJ1-2; weak D call: TRBD1 (5 bases). Looked up from germline, CDR1 is SGHRS and CDR2 is YFSETQ. V was pared by 2 bases and J by 5 bases, with 13 bases between. The CDR3 totals 14 residues.

This rearrangement joins TRBV27 to TRBJ1-1; 7 bases map to TRBD1. CDR3 length: 13 residues. Germline CDR1 and CDR2: MNHEY and SMNVEV (reference sequence). V shed 6 bases and J 4 bases; nucleotides not matched to a gene: 5. This CDR3 is CASSHRGITEAFF. CDR3 bases: TGTGCCAGCAGCCACAGGGGCATCACTGAAGCTTTCTTT.

The J gene is TRBJ2-1, the V gene TRBV28, with 8 bases matching TRBD2. V shed 6 bases and J 3 bases; nucleotides not matched to a gene: 4. CDR1 MDHEN and CDR2 SYDVKM come from the germline V gene. The CDR3 loop spans 14 amino acids. The CDR3 region is CASRSGSVYNEQFF. The CDR3 region has the DNA TGTGCCAGCAGAAGCGGGAGCGTCTACAATGAGCAGTTCTTC.

This sequence joins TRBV4-1 and TRBJ2-5; 8 nucleotides align to TRBD2. With the DNA end fitting TRBJ2-7 better, the J assignment may be wrong. This CDR3 has 14 residues. Germline lookup yields CDR1 MGHRA and CDR2 YSYEKL. The CDR3 sequence: CASSHGTSFYEQYF. CDR3 bases: TGCGCCAGCAGCCACGGGACTAGTTTCTACGAGCAGTACTTC.

V usage is TRBV6-4 and J usage is TRBJ1-2, with 9 nucleotides matching TRBD1. From germline, CDR1 is MRHNA and CDR2 SNTAGT. V gave up 6 bases and J gave up 0 bases; unmatched junction bases: 5. This CDR3 is built from 15 residues. CDR3 nucleotide sequence: TGTGCCAGCAGAGAACAGGGGGCGGCTAACTATGGCTACACCTTC. Translating gives CASREQGAANYGYTF.

J is TRBJ2-2 and V is TRBV19, with a weak D call TRBD2 (6 bases). V lost 6 bases and J 2 bases, leaving 13 bases between the germline ends. The germline CDR1 and CDR2 sequences are LNHDA and SQIVND (reference sequence). The CDR3 is 15 residues long. CDR3 nucleotide sequence: TGTGCCAGTAGCGGACCGGGACTCAACACCGGGGAGCTGTTTTTT. Protein: CASSGPGLNTGELFF.

This chain connects TRBV6-5 to TRBJ2-1, with 9 positions matching TRBD2. The V segment lost 4 bases and the J segment 3 bases; nucleotides outside the gene matches: 4. The CDR3 has 15 amino acids. The germline CDR1 and CDR2 sequences are MNHEY and SVGAGI. This CDR3 is CASSLPTSGYNEQFF. Written as DNA, the CDR3 is TGTGCCAGCAGTTTGCCGACTAGCGGCTACAATGAGCAGTTCTTC.

The rearrangement uses TRBV7-9 and TRBJ2-7; 7 positions match TRBD2. This CDR3 has 15 residues. The germline V gene encodes CDR1 SEHNR and CDR2 FQNEAQ (reference sequence). The V gene end was trimmed by 5 bases and the J gene end by 2 bases; junction bases not matched to a gene: 9. CDR3 DNA sequence: TGTGCCAGCAGCCCAGGGTGGGAGGGAGCCTACGAGCAGTACTTC. As protein: CASSPGWEGAYEQYF.

This clone was detected only a few times. This chain joins TRBV7-9 and TRBJ1-4, with no clear D. Trimming shortened V by 10 bases and J by 5 bases, and 11 bases separated the two germline ends. Germline CDR1 SEHNR, CDR2 FQNEAQ (reference sequence). The CDR3 covers 12 residues. In nucleotides, the CDR3 is TGTGCCACCGACACCAGCAATGAAAAACTGTTTTTT. Amino acids: CATDTSNEKLFF.

The sample holds one count of this clone. The chain joins TRBV7-8 to TRBJ1-1; weak D call: TRBD1 (5 bases). Germline V gives CDR1 SGHVS, CDR2 FQNEAQ. The CDR3 sequence is 13 residues long. V was shortened by 7 bases and J by 0 bases, with 9 bases between the two germline ends. CDR3 nucleotides: TGTGCCAGCAAAGACAGAGTGAACACTGAAGCTTTCTTT. Its protein product is CASKDRVNTEAFF.

This chain connects TRBV4-1 to TRBJ2-5; D may be TRBD2 (6 bases). Between the trimmed V and J ends, which lost 0 bases and 5 bases, there was a span of 13 bases. The CDR3 length is 15 residues. CDR1 and CDR2 (germline): MGHRA, YSYEKL. The DNA for the CDR3 is TGCGCCAGCAGCCAAGACGGAGGGGCTGGGGAGACCCAGTACTTC. It is translated as CASSQDGGAGETQYF.

The V gene is TRBV5-1, the J gene TRBJ1-1; the D gene is possibly TRBD1 (6 bases). Germline V gene lookup returns CDR1 SGHRS and CDR2 YFSETQ. V lost 4 bases and J 2 bases, leaving 15 bases between the germline ends. The CDR3 covers 15 residues. CDR3 in amino acids: CASSPIQGLNTEAFF. In DNA form, the CDR3 reads TGCGCCAGCAGCCCGATACAGGGCTTAAACACTGAAGCTTTCTTT.

The chain links TRBV5-8 to TRBJ2-7; TRBD1 might be the D (5 bases). Per germline, CDR1 SGHTS and CDR2 YDEGEE. The CDR3 is 15 residues long. V gave up 2 bases and J gave up 3 bases, with 15 bases separating them. CDR3 nucleotides: TGTGCCAGCAGCTTCAGGGTGATAGCCCACTACGAGCAGTACTTC. Its translation: CASSFRVIAHYEQYF.

The V and J genes are TRBV5-4 and TRBJ1-4; D ambiguous. There are 15 residues in the CDR3. CDR1 and CDR2 from the germline V gene are SGHNT and YYREEE (reference sequence). V was trimmed by 2 bases and J by 2 bases, leaving 10 bases between them. CDR3 sequence: CASSLTAATNEKLFF. CDR3 bases: TGTGCCAGCAGCTTAACAGCAGCTACTAATGAAAAACTGTTTTTT.

The chain combines TRBV19 with TRBJ2-3, with a weak D call TRBD2 (5 bases). CDR1 is LNHDA, CDR2 SQIVND, per germline (reference sequence). The ends were cut back, 7 bases at V and 3 bases at J, with 14 bases in the middle. This CDR3 spans 14 amino acids. CDR3 sequence: CASTDFVGTDTQYF. DNA for the CDR3: TGTGCCAGTACGGACTTTGTGGGGACAGATACGCAGTATTTT.

The chain links TRBV6-1 to TRBJ2-7; possible D gene TRBD2, 5 bases. The CDR3 runs to 13 residues. CDR1 is MNHNS and CDR2 is SASEGT in the germline V gene. Deletions cut 8 bases from V and 4 bases from J, with 15 bases between. The CDR3 region is CASGFGGPYEQYF. In nucleotides, the CDR3 is TGTGCCAGCGGCTTCGGCGGGCCATACGAGCAGTACTTC.

This chain connects TRBV9 to TRBJ2-3; D uncertain. Germline V lookup: CDR1 SGDLS, CDR2 YYNGEE. The CDR3 has 13 residues. Between the trimmed V and J ends, which lost 2 bases and 4 bases, there was a span of 8 bases. In DNA, the CDR3 is TGTGCCAGCAGCGTTCAACTATCAGATACGCAGTATTTT. It specifies CASSVQLSDTQYF.

The J gene is TRBJ2-5, the V gene TRBV18; weak D call: TRBD2 (5 bases). The CDR3 covers 14 residues. Trimming left V 5 bases short and J 0 bases short, with 10 bases between. Germline V gene sequence: CDR1 KGHSH, CDR2 LQKENI. CDR3 protein: CASSSRGYQETQYF. CDR3 nucleotides: TGTGCCAGCTCAAGTCGCGGGTACCAAGAGACCCAGTACTTC.

The chain joins TRBV20-1 to TRBJ1-2; D gene unclear. The germline gives CDR1 DFQATT, CDR2 SNEGSKA (reference sequence). The CDR3 contains 10 residues. Trimming took off 6 bases at V and 6 bases at J, with 8 bases between the two ends. The CDR3 DNA reads as TGCAGTGCCAGGATCCATGGCTACACCTTC. As protein: CSARIHGYTF.

V usage is TRBV27 and J usage is TRBJ1-3, with 7 bases aligning to TRBD1. Germline CDR1 and CDR2: MNHEY and SMNVEV (reference sequence). Germline trimming cut 2 bases from V and 3 bases from J; bases unmatched to any gene: 1. This CDR3 region has 14 residues. CDR3 bases: TGTGCCAGCAGTTTAAGACAGGGTGGAAACACCATATATTTT. Residues: CASSLRQGGNTIYF.

The V call is TRBV6-1, the J call TRBJ2-3; 7 bases map to TRBD2. After removal of 8 bases from V and 6 bases from J, the junction contained 8 bases not matched to a gene. The CDR3 is made up of 13 amino acids. CDR1 MNHNS and CDR2 SASEGT come from the germline V gene. In nucleotides, the CDR3 is TGTGCCAGCCGCGGCGGGGGATCCGATACGCAGTATTTT. It specifies CASRGGGSDTQYF.

The V and J genes are TRBV6-5 and TRBJ2-7, with a tentative D call TRBD1 (7 bases). Between the trimmed V and J ends, which lost 7 bases and 6 bases, there was a span of 22 bases. This CDR3 region has 15 residues. The V gene's germline CDR1 is MNHEY and CDR2 SVGAGI. The DNA of the CDR3 is TGTGCCAGCACCATTACGCAGGGGGACTCGGGCGAGCAGTACTTC. Amino acid sequence: CASTITQGDSGEQYF.

This clone was detected a few times. The CDR3 region is CASSFNSPYEQYF. The CDR3 DNA follows: TGTGCCAGCAGCTTTAACAGCCCCTACGAGCAGTACTTC. The gene calls are TRBV7-9 and TRBJ2-7; no clear D gene. CDR3 length: 13 amino acids. The germline V gene has CDR1 SEHNR and CDR2 FQNEAQ (reference sequence). Deletions cut 3 bases from V and 2 bases from J, with 8 bases between.

J is TRBJ2-5 and V is TRBV5-1; tentative D call: TRBD1 (5 bases). V was cut by 4 bases and J by 12 bases, with 16 bases left in between. The CDR3 contains 12 residues. Per germline, CDR1 SGHRS and CDR2 YFSETQ. DNA for the CDR3: TGCGCCAGCAGCGGGGCGGAAGCCGTGGAGTACTTC. It translates to CASSGAEAVEYF.

This chain links TRBV21-1 with TRBJ2-1; TRBD2, the table's D call, lacks a check against the DNA. TRBV21-1 is classified as a pseudogene. The CDR3 consists of 14 residues. CDR3 nucleotide sequence: TGTGCCAGCAGCCCAGCCGGGACTGTGGATGAGCAGTTCTTC. Amino acids: CASSPAGTVDEQFF.

This clone occurred a few times. The chain has TRBV5-6 and TRBJ2-1; D unclear. This CDR3 has 11 amino acids. Deletions cut 3 bases from V and 13 bases from J, with 11 bases between. In germline, CDR1 is SGHDT, CDR2 YYEEEE. CDR3: CASSYSQSQFF. The CDR3 DNA reads as TGTGCCAGCAGCTATTCCCAGTCCCAGTTCTTC.